The T cell receptor beta chain under discussion was sequenced for a study of blood T cell repertoires in COVID-19. As for the study in general: Samples representing acute and convalescent COVID-19 were sourced from the United States, Italy and Spain. Sources were T cells, B-cell-depleted T cells, or PBMCs; the material itself was cDNA or gDNA.

Original processing notes: Scientists estimated how many nucleated cells there were by amplifying reference gene primers. Sequencing used immunoSEQ multiplex PCR; TCRdb keeps in-frame clones, though not all of them. Clonal size and the V and J genes are those of that table, whereas D and trimming came from the DNA. The data hold about 100,000 clones, with less than 85% observed a single time. Germline CDR1 reads LNHNV; CDR2 reads YYDKDF (reference sequence). The CDR3 extends over 13 amino acids. V was clipped by 7 bases and J by 3 bases, with 10 bases between them. This TCR was sampled from a woman of 80 years or more with active or convalescent COVID-19. The J gene is TRBJ1-3, the V gene TRBV15; D may be TRBD1 (5 bases). Sequencing was carried out using peripheral blood. The CDR3 spells CATKQGYGNTIYF. CDR3 coding DNA: TGTGCCACCAAGCAGGGATATGGAAACACCATATATTTT.